This TCR beta chain was recovered during a study of a mutant IDH1 vaccine in newly diagnosed glioma. Study-wide context: Patients' prior therapy spanned radiotherapy, temozolomide, or both; most underwent both.

The time point denotes: week 35, safety follow-up. Every vaccination contained 300 ug of the mutant IDH1 20-mer peptide and was paired with topical imiquimod. New WHO grade 3 or 4 IDH1-mutant, ATRX-lost astrocytomas were present in all donors. This CDR3 has 15 residues. CDR1 is SGHVS and CDR2 is FNYEAQ in the germline V gene. V was pared by 2 bases and J by 7 bases, with 14 bases between. Broader study findings: Changes in the top peripheral T cell clonotypes seemingly had no bearing on pseudoprogression.

The data were produced by immunoSEQ multiplex PCR, yet TCRdb's version contains in-frame clones alone and is incomplete. The table has 50,000 to 70,000 clones, around 74% seen once. As concerns this clone: The antigen remains undetermined.

The chain links TRBV7-6 to TRBJ1-4; TRBD1 might be the D (6 bases). The receptor comes from a middle-aged man with glioma. The input for sequencing was PBMCs, taken from a glioma patient whose treatment included an IDH1 peptide vaccine. CDR3 DNA sequence: TGTGCCAGCAGCTTAAGTCAGGGGAGAGTTGAAAAACTGTTTTTT. Protein product: CASSLSQGRVEKLFF.